The 5 T cell receptor beta chains below come from one sample, sequenced in a study of T cells in Graves' hyperthyroidism and ophthalmopathy. Amplification yielded TCR beta CDR3 regions, with RNA transcripts as the source. TCR CDR3 underwent first-round RT-PCR with the HTBI primer set. MiXCR was run by TCRdb on the multiplex PCR reads, yielding one entry per CDR3 protein. The sample consists of about 300,000 distinct CDR3 sequences, approximately 18% of them appearing once. Sequenced material: blood. These receptors all stem from a man aged 45-60 years with Graves' ophthalmopathy.

V is TRBV6-1 and J is TRBJ2-2, with 10 bases that match TRBD1. Germline assignment: CDR1 MNHNS and CDR2 SASEGT. V trimming: 4 bases; J trimming: 4 bases; junction bases outside the gene matches: 3. This CDR3 comprises 15 residues. The CDR3 nucleotides are TGTGCCAGCAGTGCGGACAGGGGGAGCACCGGGGAGCTGTTTTTT. This gives the protein CASSADRGSTGELFF.

There are many counts of this clonotype. This chain uses TRBV30 with TRBJ1-5; D is unresolved. The CDR3 spans 12 residues. Trimming removed 4 bases at V and 4 bases at J, with 8 bases between. In germline, CDR1 is GTSNPN, CDR2 SVGIG (reference sequence). The CDR3 DNA sequence: TGTGCCTGGAAGGAAGCAAATCAGCCCCAGCATTTT. Translated, it gives CAWKEANQPQHF. Drawing the rest from reference TRBV30 and TRBJ1-5, the complete variable domain is SQTIHQWPATLVQPVGSPLSLECTVEGTSNPNLYWYRQAAGRGLQLLFYSVGIGQISSEVPQNLSASRPQDRQFILSSKKLLLSDSGFYLCAWKEANQPQHFGDGTRLSIL.

This chain connects TRBV12-3 or TRBV12-4 to TRBJ1-1; D is unclear. This CDR3 is 12 amino acids long. Trimming stripped 2 bases from V and 10 bases from J, with 11 bases between. The CDR3 DNA is TGTGCCAGCAGTTTAAATGCAGTCGGAGCTTTCTTT. Its translation: CASSLNAVGAFF.

This clonotype was detected only a few times. V usage is TRBV6-1 and J usage is TRBJ2-3, with D tentatively TRBD1 (7 bases). The CDR3 covers 16 residues. V was trimmed by 3 bases and J by 4 bases, leaving 17 bases between them. Germline CDR1 MNHNS, CDR2 SASEGT. CDR3 in amino acids: CASSESTGRGADTQYF. In nucleotides, the CDR3 is TGTGCCAGCAGTGAGTCCACCGGCAGGGGGGCAGATACGCAGTATTTT.

This clonotype appeared many times. CDR3 in DNA: TGTGCCAGCAGTTACCCTACTAGCGGGAGCCACGAGCAGTACTTC. This codes for CASSYPTSGSHEQYF. The V and J genes are TRBV6-2 or TRBV6-3 and TRBJ2-7, with 11 nucleotides matching TRBD2. CDR1 is MNHEY, CDR2 SVGEGT, per germline. The CDR3 extends over 15 amino acids. V trimming: 2 bases; J trimming: 5 bases; junction bases outside the gene matches: 5.